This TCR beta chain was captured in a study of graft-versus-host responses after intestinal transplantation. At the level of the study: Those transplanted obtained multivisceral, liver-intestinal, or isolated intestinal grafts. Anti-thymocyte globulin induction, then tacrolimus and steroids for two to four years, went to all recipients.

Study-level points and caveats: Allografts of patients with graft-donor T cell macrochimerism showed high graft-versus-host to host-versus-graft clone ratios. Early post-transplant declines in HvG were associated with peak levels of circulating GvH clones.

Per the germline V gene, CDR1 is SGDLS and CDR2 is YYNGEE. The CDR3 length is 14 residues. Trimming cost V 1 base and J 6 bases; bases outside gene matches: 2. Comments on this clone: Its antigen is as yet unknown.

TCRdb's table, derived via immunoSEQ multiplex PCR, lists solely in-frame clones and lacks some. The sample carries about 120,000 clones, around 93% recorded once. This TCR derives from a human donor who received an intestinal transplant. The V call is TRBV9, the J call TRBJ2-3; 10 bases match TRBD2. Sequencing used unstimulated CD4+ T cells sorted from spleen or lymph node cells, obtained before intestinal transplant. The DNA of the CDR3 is TGTGCCAGCAGCGTAAGCGGGAGGGGTGATACGCAGTATTTT. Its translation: CASSVSGRGDTQYF.